These 16 T cell receptor beta chains were sequenced from one sample in a study of blood T cell repertoires in COVID-19. The table came from immunoSEQ multiplex PCR; TCRdb's copy has only in-frame clones and leaves some out. Seen here are about 230,000 clones, over 70% observed once, and the top ten hold approximately 8%. The sequenced sample was peripheral blood. Receptors were obtained from a woman older than 75 with acute or convalescent COVID-19.

The V gene is TRBV19, the J gene TRBJ1-6, with D uncertain. Germline V lookup: CDR1 LNHDA, CDR2 SQIVND (reference sequence). V gave up 3 bases and J gave up 8 bases, with 5 bases separating them. The CDR3 contains 12 residues. This chain's CDR3 is CASSIGDSPLHF. The CDR3 DNA reads as TGTGCCAGTAGTATCGGGGATTCACCCCTCCACTTT.

The rearrangement uses TRBV29-1 and TRBJ1-1, with TRBD1 identical over 8 bases. Germline-derived CDR1 and CDR2 are SQVTM and ANQGSEA. V lost 3 bases to trimming and J lost 4 bases; unmatched junction nucleotides: 4. The CDR3 is made up of 13 amino acids. The DNA of the CDR3 is TGCAGCGTTGAGTCAGGGGGCGGCACTGAAGCTTTCTTT. Translation: CSVESGGGTEAFF.

This clone has a single count. The chain joins TRBV2 to TRBJ1-2, with D uncertain. Trimming removed 0 bases at V and 8 bases at J, with 16 bases between. The length of the CDR3 is 15 residues. CDR1 and CDR2 (germline): SNHLY, FYNNEI. DNA for the CDR3: TGTGCCAGCAGTGAAGCGGGCCAAAAAGTCGCAGGCTACACCTTC. Amino acid sequence: CASSEAGQKVAGYTF.

The V and J genes are TRBV19 and TRBJ1-2; no clear D. The germline gives CDR1 LNHDA, CDR2 SQIVND (reference sequence). This CDR3 has 12 amino acids. Trimming cost V 5 bases and J 2 bases, with 6 bases left between them. This chain's CDR3 is CASSYQNYGYTF. DNA for the CDR3: TGTGCCAGTAGTTACCAGAACTATGGCTACACCTTC.

This rearrangement joins TRBV11-2 to TRBJ2-1, with TRBD1 identical over 7 bases. The V gene's germline CDR1 is SGHAT and CDR2 FQNNGV. J gave up 0 bases and V 4 bases, and 6 bases lay outside the gene matches. This CDR3 is 16 amino acids long. Here the CDR3 reads CASSSRGQISYNEQFF. The CDR3 DNA sequence: TGTGCCAGCAGCTCAAGGGGACAGATCTCCTACAATGAGCAGTTCTTC.

The chain has TRBV5-1 and TRBJ1-1; maybe TRBD1 (6 bases). The CDR3 is 15 amino acids. The V gene's germline CDR1 is SGHRS and CDR2 YFSETQ. The V and J ends lost 4 bases and 4 bases respectively, with 17 bases between them. The CDR3 is CASSPPSGGITEAFF. The DNA of the CDR3 is TGCGCCAGCAGCCCCCCCAGCGGGGGCATCACTGAAGCTTTCTTT.

The rearrangement joins TRBV27 to TRBJ2-3; 8 nucleotides match TRBD1. The CDR3 sequence is 18 residues long. With V trimmed by 0 bases and J by 5 bases, 13 bases remained unmatched. CDR1 and CDR2 (germline): MNHEY, SMNVEV (reference sequence). Written as DNA, the CDR3 is TGTGCCAGCAGTTTATCTCCGGCAGGGGGCGCCTCCCAAGATACGCAGTATTTT. Translation: CASSLSPAGGASQDTQYF.

The chain has TRBV6-4 and TRBJ1-6; D ambiguous. The germline V gene encodes CDR1 MRHNA and CDR2 SNTAGT. This CDR3 has 16 amino acids. Trimming took off 2 bases at V and 9 bases at J, with 17 bases between the two ends. CDR3 DNA sequence: TGTGCCAGCAGTGACGTCGGAGCTCGGAGTTTTTCACCCCTCCACTTT. The encoded protein is CASSDVGARSFSPLHF.

The chain combines TRBV6-7 with TRBJ1-1, with TRBD1 as a possible D gene (6 bases). TRBV6-7 is recorded as an ORF, its role being uncertain. The ends were cut back, 5 bases at V and 0 bases at J, with 16 bases in the middle. The CDR3 spans 16 residues. DNA for the CDR3: TGTGCCAGCAGTCTAACGACAGGATCGATGAACACTGAAGCTTTCTTT. Protein: CASSLTTGSMNTEAFF.

This chain connects TRBV6-5 to TRBJ1-5; TRBD1 might be the D (5 bases). CDR3 length: 16 amino acids. Trimming pared 3 bases from V and 1 base from J, leaving 13 bases between. Germline values: CDR1 MNHEY, CDR2 SVGAGI. CDR3 residues: CASSYWGDESNQPQHF. The CDR3 DNA follows: TGTGCCAGCAGTTATTGGGGGGATGAAAGCAATCAGCCCCAGCATTTT.

This rearrangement joins TRBV19 to TRBJ1-2; TRBD1 agrees at 7 bases. This CDR3 comprises 14 residues. The germline V gene encodes CDR1 LNHDA and CDR2 SQIVND (reference sequence). V lost 4 bases to trimming and J lost 4 bases; unmatched junction nucleotides: 6. This CDR3 is CASSTLTGSYGYTF. The CDR3 DNA reads TGTGCCAGTAGTACCCTGACAGGGTCCTATGGCTACACCTTC.

V usage is TRBV27 and J usage is TRBJ1-1, with 9 bases identical to TRBD1. Looked up from germline, CDR1 is MNHEY and CDR2 is SMNVEV (reference sequence). Trimming cost V 6 bases and J 5 bases; bases outside gene matches: 4. This CDR3 has 13 amino acids. CDR3 sequence: CASRSTGGTEAFF. DNA for the CDR3: TGTGCCAGCAGATCGACAGGGGGGACTGAAGCTTTCTTT.

This sequence joins TRBV4-1 and TRBJ1-6, with 10 bases fitting TRBD1. The germline CDR1 and CDR2 sequences are MGHRA and YSYEKL. The junction had 4 bases not matched to a gene; V was cut back by 1 base and J by 10 bases. The CDR3 is 15 residues long. In DNA form, the CDR3 reads TGCGCCAGCAGCCAAGGAGGGGACAGGGGATCACCCCTCCACTTT. It codes for CASSQGGDRGSPLHF.

J is TRBJ1-5 and V is TRBV27; D is unresolved. From germline, CDR1 is MNHEY and CDR2 SMNVEV (reference sequence). This CDR3 is 14 amino acids long. The germline V and J ends were trimmed by 2 bases and 6 bases, with 11 bases remaining between them. The CDR3 region is CASSLEGQRQPQHF. As DNA, the CDR3 is TGTGCCAGCAGTTTAGAGGGTCAACGTCAGCCCCAGCATTTT.

V usage is TRBV11-2 and J usage is TRBJ2-1; no reliable D call. CDR1 and CDR2 (germline): SGHAT, FQNNGV. This CDR3 contains 13 residues. V was shortened by 0 bases and J by 10 bases, with 10 bases between the two germline ends. CDR3 loop: CASSLESGSEQFF. CDR3 in DNA: TGTGCCAGCAGCTTAGAGTCGGGTTCGGAGCAGTTCTTC.

The chain carries TRBV13 and TRBJ1-2, with D hard to call. CDR3 length: 13 residues. The V end lost 4 bases, the J end lost 2 bases, and 8 bases lay between the germline ends. Germline V gene sequence: CDR1 PRHDT, CDR2 FYEKMQ (reference sequence). CDR3 region: CASSSTRNYGYTF. Written as DNA, the CDR3 is TGTGCCAGCAGCTCGACAAGAAACTATGGCTACACCTTC. Full variable domain (missing parts from reference TRBV13 and TRBJ1-2): AAGVIQSPRHLIKEKRETATLKCYPIPRHDTVYWYQQGPGQDPQFLISFYEKMQSDKGSIPDRFSAQQFSDYHSELNMSSLELGDSALYFCASSSTRNYGYTFGSGTRLTVV.